Listed here are 17 T cell receptor beta chains from one sample, sequenced in a study of blood T cell repertoires in COVID-19. Method: immunoSEQ multiplex PCR; TCRdb's copy keeps in-frame clones and lacks some. The table includes over 60,000 clones, 70% to 90% detected once. The material sequenced was peripheral blood. These receptors all stem from an older man with active or convalescent COVID-19.

J is TRBJ2-1 and V is TRBV6-2 or TRBV6-3; 11 nucleotides match TRBD2. With 5 bases clipped from V and 8 bases from J, the junction kept 8 bases outside the gene matches. Germline V gene sequence: CDR1 MNHEY, CDR2 SVGEGT. CDR3 length equals 15 residues. DNA for the CDR3: TGTGCCAGCAGTCGGCCGGGACTAGCGGCCCATGAGCAGTTCTTC. Its translation is CASSRPGLAAHEQFF.

This chain connects TRBV6-5 to TRBJ2-1, with TRBD2 matching 13 bases. Trimming took 2 bases from V and 13 from J; bases not matched to a gene: 5. CDR1 MNHEY and CDR2 SVGAGI come from the germline V gene. The CDR3 has 14 amino acids. CDR3: CASSYQGLAGIQFF. CDR3 sequence (DNA): TGTGCCAGCAGTTACCAGGGACTAGCGGGGATCCAGTTCTTC.

The rearrangement joins TRBV7-2 to TRBJ2-1; 8 nucleotides agree with TRBD2. This CDR3 has 16 residues. Germline trimming cut 1 base from V and 0 bases from J; bases unmatched to any gene: 2. Germline V CDR1 and CDR2: SGHTA, FQGNSA. This chain's CDR3 is CASSLVSGSSYNEQFF. Written as DNA, the CDR3 is TGTGCCAGCAGCTTAGTAAGCGGGAGCTCCTACAATGAGCAGTTCTTC.

J is TRBJ2-1 and V is TRBV5-1; the match to TRBD2 covers 8 bases. V shed 1 base and J 3 bases; nucleotides not matched to a gene: 12. The CDR3 runs 18 residues. Germline loops: CDR1 SGHRS, CDR2 YFSETQ. The CDR3 is CASSLRGSGTTRYNEQFF. CDR3 nucleotides: TGCGCCAGCAGCTTGAGGGGTAGCGGGACAACGCGCTACAATGAGCAGTTCTTC.

The chain links TRBV3-1 (or the pseudogene TRBV3-2) to TRBJ2-1, with 11 bases identical to TRBD2. Trimming removed 4 bases from V and 5 bases from J; junction bases left unmatched: 4. From germline, CDR1 is LGHDT and CDR2 YNNKEL (reference sequence). The CDR3 has 15 amino acids. For the CDR3, the DNA is TGTGCCAGCAGCCGACCGGGACTAGCGGACAATGAGCAGTTCTTC. It codes for CASSRPGLADNEQFF.

CDR3 amino acids: CASSLEGRRGEQYF. CDR3 DNA: TGCGCCAGCAGCTTGGAGGGTCGCCGGGGGGAGCAGTACTTC. The V gene is TRBV5-1, the J gene TRBJ2-7, with D possibly being TRBD2 (6 bases). Trimming took 0 bases from V and 7 from J, leaving 14 bases between them. From germline, CDR1 is SGHRS and CDR2 YFSETQ. CDR3 size: 14 residues.

J is TRBJ1-1 and V is TRBV19; a weak D match, TRBD1 (5 bases). The CDR3 runs to 14 residues. The V and J ends lost 5 bases and 1 base respectively, with 11 bases between them. From germline, CDR1 is LNHDA and CDR2 SQIVND (reference sequence). The CDR3 DNA reads as TGTGCCAGTAGTCCAGGGTTGGGGAACACTGAAGCTTTCTTT. Its protein product is CASSPGLGNTEAFF.

The gene calls are TRBV19 and TRBJ1-1; D is uncertain. The V gene's germline CDR1 is LNHDA and CDR2 SQIVND (reference sequence). The CDR3 covers 13 residues. V lost 4 bases and J 1 base, leaving 7 bases between the germline ends. CDR3 sequence: CASSNPGNTEAFF. CDR3 DNA: TGTGCCAGTAGTAACCCGGGGAACACTGAAGCTTTCTTT.

This clone has only a few counts. V gene TRBV19 combines with J gene TRBJ1-1; D is possibly TRBD1 (6 bases). Germline lookup yields CDR1 LNHDA and CDR2 SQIVND (reference sequence). The length of the CDR3 is 14 residues. The V and J ends lost 6 bases and 4 bases respectively, with 15 bases between them. Here the CDR3 reads CASRPRGSGTEAFF. In DNA, the CDR3 is TGTGCCAGTAGACCCAGGGGAAGCGGCACTGAAGCTTTCTTT.

This sequence joins TRBV5-1 and TRBJ2-5, with D unresolved. This CDR3 is built from 15 residues. Trimming left V 4 bases short and J 0 bases short, with 13 bases between. The V gene's germline CDR1 is SGHRS and CDR2 YFSETQ. This CDR3 is CASSPSRRNQETQYF. The CDR3 nucleotides read TGCGCCAGCAGCCCAAGTAGGCGGAACCAAGAGACCCAGTACTTC.

This chain connects TRBV4-2 to TRBJ1-1; D gene ambiguous. Looked up from germline, CDR1 is LGHNA and CDR2 is YNFKEQ. V was cut by 0 bases and J by 4 bases, with 12 bases left in between. The CDR3 totals 15 residues. CDR3 in amino acids: CASSQDGVGGTEAFF. As DNA, the CDR3 is TGTGCCAGCAGCCAAGATGGGGTCGGAGGCACTGAAGCTTTCTTT.

This chain connects TRBV5-4 to TRBJ2-1; 7 nucleotides align to TRBD2. Germline V gene data show CDR1 as SGHNT and CDR2 as YYREEE (reference sequence). V was clipped by 3 bases and J by 5 bases; unmatched bases: 8. The CDR3 is 15 amino acids. The CDR3: CASSSRSLADNEQFF. The CDR3 DNA follows: TGTGCCAGCAGCTCCAGGAGCCTAGCGGACAATGAGCAGTTCTTC.

This clone was detected once. This chain joins TRBV5-4 and TRBJ2-6, with D unclear. The germline V gene encodes CDR1 SGHNT and CDR2 YYREEE (reference sequence). The germline V and J ends were trimmed by 2 bases and 0 bases, with 6 bases remaining between them. The CDR3 consists of 15 residues. CDR3 bases: TGTGCCAGCAGCTTTGGCAACTCTGGGGCCAACGTCCTGACTTTC. Its translation is CASSFGNSGANVLTF.

The chain uses TRBV19 and TRBJ2-1, with D perhaps matching TRBD1 (5 bases). Trimming left V 3 bases short and J 0 bases short, with 6 bases between. The CDR3 contains 14 residues. CDR1 is LNHDA, CDR2 SQIVND, per germline (reference sequence). For the CDR3, the DNA is TGTGCCAGTAGTATTAGGGGCTCCTACAATGAGCAGTTCTTC. Protein sequence: CASSIRGSYNEQFF. Full variable domain (missing parts from reference TRBV19 and TRBJ2-1): DGGITQSPKYLFRKEGQNVTLSCEQNLNHDAMYWYRQDPGQGLRLIYYSQIVNDFQKGDIAEGYSVSREKKESFPLTVTSAQKNPTAFYLCASSIRGSYNEQFFGPGTRLTVL.

The CDR3 is CASSLVTGLAGELFF. The DNA of the CDR3 is TGTGCCAGCAGCTTAGTTACAGGGTTGGCCGGGGAGCTGTTTTTT. The chain has TRBV7-2 and TRBJ2-2; tentatively, D is TRBD1 (6 bases). V was trimmed by 1 base and J by 6 bases, leaving 12 bases between them. Germline CDR1 reads SGHTA; CDR2 reads FQGNSA. There are 15 residues in the CDR3. Based on the CDR3 plus reference TRBV7-2 and TRBJ2-2, the full variable domain is GAGVSQSPSNKVTEKGKDVELRCDPISGHTALYWYRQSLGQGLEFLIYFQGNSAPDKSGLPSDRFSAERTGGSVSTLTIQRTQQEDSAVYLCASSLVTGLAGELFFGEGSRLTVL.

This clone was picked up one time. The J gene is TRBJ2-6, the V gene TRBV19, with TRBD1 identical over 9 bases. The V gene end was trimmed by 7 bases and the J gene end by 1 base; junction bases not matched to a gene: 11. Germline CDR1 and CDR2: LNHDA and SQIVND (reference sequence). The CDR3 loop spans 18 amino acids. The CDR3 DNA follows: TGTGCCAGTATGGGACAGGGATTACTCGGTTCTGGGGCCAACGTCCTGACTTTC. Its protein product is CASMGQGLLGSGANVLTF.

This chain connects TRBV3-1 (or the pseudogene TRBV3-2) to TRBJ2-1; 8 positions agree with TRBD2. From germline, CDR1 is LGHDT and CDR2 YNNKEL (reference sequence). Trimming took 1 base from V and 9 from J; bases not matched to a gene: 2. This CDR3 is built from 13 residues. CDR3 in amino acids: CASSQVAGTEQFF. The CDR3, as DNA: TGTGCCAGCAGCCAAGTAGCGGGAACTGAGCAGTTCTTC.